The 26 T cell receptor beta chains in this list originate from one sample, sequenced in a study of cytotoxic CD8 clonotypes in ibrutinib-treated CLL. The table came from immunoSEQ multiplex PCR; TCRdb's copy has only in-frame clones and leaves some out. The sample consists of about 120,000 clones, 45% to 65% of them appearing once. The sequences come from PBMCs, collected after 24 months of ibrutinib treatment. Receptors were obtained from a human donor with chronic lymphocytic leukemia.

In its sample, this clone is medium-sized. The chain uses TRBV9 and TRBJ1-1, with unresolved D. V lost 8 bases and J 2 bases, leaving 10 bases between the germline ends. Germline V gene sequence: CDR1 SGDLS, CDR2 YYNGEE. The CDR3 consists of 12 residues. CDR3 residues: CASVGPNTEAFF. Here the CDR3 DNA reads TGTGCCAGTGTCGGGCCCAACACTGAAGCTTTCTTT.

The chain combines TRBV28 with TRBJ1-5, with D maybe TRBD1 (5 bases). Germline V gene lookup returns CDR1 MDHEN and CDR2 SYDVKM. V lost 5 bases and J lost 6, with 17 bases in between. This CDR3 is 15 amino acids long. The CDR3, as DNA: TGTGCCAGCAGTCTCATCCAGGGACCCAGTCAGCCCCAGCATTTT. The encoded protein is CASSLIQGPSQPQHF.

CDR3 sequence: CASSSSSGEYNEQFF. The DNA for the CDR3 is TGTGCCAGCAGCTCCTCTAGCGGGGAATACAATGAGCAGTTCTTC. The gene calls are TRBV7-2 and TRBJ2-1; TRBD2 aligns across 9 bases. V shed 4 bases and J 4 bases; nucleotides not matched to a gene: 5. The CDR3 totals 15 residues. CDR1 and CDR2 (germline): SGHTA, FQGNSA.

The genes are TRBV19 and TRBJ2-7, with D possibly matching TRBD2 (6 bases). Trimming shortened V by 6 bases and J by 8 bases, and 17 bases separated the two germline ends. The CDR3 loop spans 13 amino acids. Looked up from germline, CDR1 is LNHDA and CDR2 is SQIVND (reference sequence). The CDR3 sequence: CASSRGDVGQQYF. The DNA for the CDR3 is TGTGCCAGTAGCCGCGGGGACGTCGGGCAGCAGTACTTC.

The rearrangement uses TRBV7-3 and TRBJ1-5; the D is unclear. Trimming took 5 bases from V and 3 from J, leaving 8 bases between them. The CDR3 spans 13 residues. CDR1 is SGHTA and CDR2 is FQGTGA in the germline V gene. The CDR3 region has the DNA TGTGCCAGCAGCCCCGAAATCAATCAGCCCCAGCATTTT. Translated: CASSPEINQPQHF.

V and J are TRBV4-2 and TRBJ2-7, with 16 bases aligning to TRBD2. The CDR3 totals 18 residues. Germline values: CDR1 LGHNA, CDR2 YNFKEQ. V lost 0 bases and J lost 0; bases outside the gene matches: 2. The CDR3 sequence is CASSQEGLAGGTSYEQYF. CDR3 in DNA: TGTGCCAGCAGCCAAGAGGGACTAGCGGGGGGGACCTCCTACGAGCAGTACTTC.

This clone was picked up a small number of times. Here the CDR3 reads CAWSTPTNTEAFF. CDR3 coding DNA: TGTGCCTGGAGTACACCTACGAACACTGAAGCTTTCTTT. The rearrangement joins TRBV30 to TRBJ1-1; D ambiguous. Per the germline V gene, CDR1 is GTSNPN and CDR2 is SVGIG (reference sequence). This CDR3 is built from 13 residues. V lost 2 bases and J 1 base, leaving 8 bases between the germline ends.

The CDR3 protein is CAISEAGTGNTIYF. CDR3 nucleotides: TGTGCCATCAGTGAAGCGGGTACTGGAAACACCATATATTTT. V gene TRBV10-3 combines with J gene TRBJ1-3, with D unclear. The germline CDR1 and CDR2 sequences are ENHRY and SYGVKD. The V gene lost 3 bases and the J gene lost 2 bases, with 8 bases spanning the gap. This CDR3 region has 14 residues.

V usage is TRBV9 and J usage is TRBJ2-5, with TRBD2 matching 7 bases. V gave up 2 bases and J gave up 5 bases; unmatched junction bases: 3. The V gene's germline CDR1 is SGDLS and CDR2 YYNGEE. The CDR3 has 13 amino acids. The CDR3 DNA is TGTGCCAGCAGCGTTGGGGAGGGGGAGACCCAGTACTTC. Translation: CASSVGEGETQYF.

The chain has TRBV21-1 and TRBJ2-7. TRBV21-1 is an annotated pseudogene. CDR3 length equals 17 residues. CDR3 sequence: CASSKESGSQLLYEQYF. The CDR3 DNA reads TGTGCCAGCAGCAAAGAAAGTGGCAGCCAACTTCTCTACGAGCAGTACTTC.

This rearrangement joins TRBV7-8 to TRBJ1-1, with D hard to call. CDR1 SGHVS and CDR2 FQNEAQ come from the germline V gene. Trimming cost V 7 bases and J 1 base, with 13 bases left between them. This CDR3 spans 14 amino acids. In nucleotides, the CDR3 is TGTGCCAGCAACCGAGGGTCCCCGAACACTGAAGCTTTCTTT. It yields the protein CASNRGSPNTEAFF.

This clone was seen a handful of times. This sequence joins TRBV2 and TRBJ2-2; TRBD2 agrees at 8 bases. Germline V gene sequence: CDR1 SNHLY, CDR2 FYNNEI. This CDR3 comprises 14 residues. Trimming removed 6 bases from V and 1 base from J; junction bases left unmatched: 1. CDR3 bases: TGTGCCAGCAGACTAGCGGAGAACACCGGGGAGCTGTTTTTT. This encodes CASRLAENTGELFF.

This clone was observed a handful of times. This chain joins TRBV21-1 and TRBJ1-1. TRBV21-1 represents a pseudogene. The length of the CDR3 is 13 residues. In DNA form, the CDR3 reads TGTGCCAGCAGCAAAGTCTACGAATTCCGAGCTTTCTTT. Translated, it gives CASSKVYEFRAFF.

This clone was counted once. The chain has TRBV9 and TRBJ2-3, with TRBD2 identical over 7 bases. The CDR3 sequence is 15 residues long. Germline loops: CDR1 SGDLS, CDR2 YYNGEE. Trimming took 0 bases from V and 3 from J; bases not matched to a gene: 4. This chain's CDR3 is CASSVASGRTDTQYF. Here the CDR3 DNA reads TGTGCCAGCAGCGTAGCTAGCGGTCGAACAGATACGCAGTATTTT.

CDR3 region: CASSLGLAGPFTDTQYF. As DNA, the CDR3 is TGCGCCAGCAGCTTGGGACTAGCGGGCCCCTTCACAGATACGCAGTATTTT. V and J are TRBV5-1 and TRBJ2-3, with 10 positions matching TRBD2. CDR3 size: 17 residues. Germline CDR1 and CDR2: SGHRS and YFSETQ. With V trimmed by 0 bases and J by 2 bases, 6 bases remained unmatched.

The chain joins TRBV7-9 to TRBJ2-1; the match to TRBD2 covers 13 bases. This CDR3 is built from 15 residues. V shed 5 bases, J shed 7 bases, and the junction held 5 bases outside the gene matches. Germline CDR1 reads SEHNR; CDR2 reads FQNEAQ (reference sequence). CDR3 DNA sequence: TGTGCCAGCAGCACCACTAGCGGGGGGGAAAATGAGCAGTTCTTC. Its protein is CASSTTSGGENEQFF.

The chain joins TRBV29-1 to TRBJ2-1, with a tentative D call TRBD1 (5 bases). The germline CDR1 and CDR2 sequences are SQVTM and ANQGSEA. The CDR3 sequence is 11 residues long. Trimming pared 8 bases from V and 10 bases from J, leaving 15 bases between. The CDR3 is CSTVGNREQFF. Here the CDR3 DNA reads TGCAGCACGGTGGGCAACAGGGAGCAGTTCTTC.

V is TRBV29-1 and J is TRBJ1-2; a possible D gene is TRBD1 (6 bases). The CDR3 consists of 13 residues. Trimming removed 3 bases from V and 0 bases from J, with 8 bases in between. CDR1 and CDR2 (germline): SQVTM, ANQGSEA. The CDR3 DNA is TGCAGCGTTGATAGGGACACTAACTATGGCTACACCTTC. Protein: CSVDRDTNYGYTF.

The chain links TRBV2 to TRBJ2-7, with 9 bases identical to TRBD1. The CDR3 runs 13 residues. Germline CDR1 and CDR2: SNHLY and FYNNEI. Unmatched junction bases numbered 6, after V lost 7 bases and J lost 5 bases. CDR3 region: CASMGTGSNEQYF. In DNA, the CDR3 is TGTGCCAGCATGGGGACAGGGTCCAACGAGCAGTACTTC.

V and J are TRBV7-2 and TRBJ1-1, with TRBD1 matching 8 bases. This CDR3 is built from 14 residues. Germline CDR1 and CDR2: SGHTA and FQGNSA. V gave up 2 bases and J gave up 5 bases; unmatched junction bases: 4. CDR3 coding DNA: TGTGCCAGCAGCTTACAGGGGGCGAGTACTGAAGCTTTCTTT. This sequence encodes CASSLQGASTEAFF.

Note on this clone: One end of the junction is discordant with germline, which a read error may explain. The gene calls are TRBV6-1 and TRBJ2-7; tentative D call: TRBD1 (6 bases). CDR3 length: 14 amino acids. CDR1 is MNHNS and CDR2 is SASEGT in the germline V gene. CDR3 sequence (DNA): TGTGCCACCAGTGAGAATAACAGGGCATCCGAGCAGTACTTC. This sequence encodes CATSENNRASEQYF.

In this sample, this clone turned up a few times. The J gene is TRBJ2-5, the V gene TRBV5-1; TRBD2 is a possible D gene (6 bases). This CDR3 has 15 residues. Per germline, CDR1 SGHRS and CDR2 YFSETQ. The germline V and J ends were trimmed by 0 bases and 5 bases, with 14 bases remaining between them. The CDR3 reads CASSLGRGVGETQYF. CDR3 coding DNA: TGCGCCAGCAGCTTGGGGAGGGGAGTGGGCGAGACCCAGTACTTC.

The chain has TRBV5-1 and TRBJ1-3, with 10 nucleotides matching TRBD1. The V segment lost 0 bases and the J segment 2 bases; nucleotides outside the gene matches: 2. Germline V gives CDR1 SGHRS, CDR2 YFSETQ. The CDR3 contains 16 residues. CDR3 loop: CASSLDDRGPGNTIYF. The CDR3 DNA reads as TGCGCCAGCAGCTTGGATGACAGGGGGCCTGGAAACACCATATATTTT.

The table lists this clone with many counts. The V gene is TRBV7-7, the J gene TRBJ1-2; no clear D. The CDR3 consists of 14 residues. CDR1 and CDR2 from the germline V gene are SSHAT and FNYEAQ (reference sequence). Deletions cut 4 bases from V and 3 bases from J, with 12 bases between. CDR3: CASSSPGRDYGYTF. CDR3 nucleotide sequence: TGTGCCAGCAGCTCCCCCGGCCGGGACTATGGCTACACCTTC.

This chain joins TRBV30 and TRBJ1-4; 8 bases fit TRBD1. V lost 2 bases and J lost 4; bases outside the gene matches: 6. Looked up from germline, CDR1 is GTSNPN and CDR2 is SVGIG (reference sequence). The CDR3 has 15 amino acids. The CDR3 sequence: CAWSFTGGVNEKLFF. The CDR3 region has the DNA TGTGCCTGGAGTTTTACAGGGGGGGTTAATGAAAAACTGTTTTTT.

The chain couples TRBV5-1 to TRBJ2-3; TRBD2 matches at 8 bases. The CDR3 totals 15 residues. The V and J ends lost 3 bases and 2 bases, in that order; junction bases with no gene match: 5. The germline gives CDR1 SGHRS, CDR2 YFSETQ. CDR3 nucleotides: TGCGCCAGCAGCTATAGCGGGGAAGACACAGATACGCAGTATTTT. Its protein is CASSYSGEDTDTQYF.